Each of the 15 T cell receptor beta chains below was sequenced from the same sample in a study of tumor-infiltrating lymphocytes in localized non-small cell lung cancer. The method was immunoSEQ multiplex PCR; TCRdb's version includes in-frame clones alone and lacks a portion of them. The sample includes about 3,600 clones, 55% to 60% seen only once; the top ten take approximately 13%. Sequenced: uninvolved lung tissue not adjacent to the tumor. These receptors were collected from a human donor with non-small cell lung cancer.

The V gene is TRBV7-9, the J gene TRBJ2-7; possibly TRBD2 for D (5 bases). In germline, CDR1 is SEHNR, CDR2 FQNEAQ (reference sequence). Trimming pared 1 base from V and 5 bases from J, leaving 12 bases between. The CDR3 sequence is 14 residues long. CDR3 in DNA: TGTGCCAGCAGCTTAGGAGGGCAGATTCACGAGCAGTACTTC. Amino acids: CASSLGGQIHEQYF.

V usage is TRBV28 and J usage is TRBJ2-4; 8 bases are a match to TRBD2. Unmatched junction bases numbered 10, after V lost 4 bases and J lost 8 bases. In germline, CDR1 is MDHEN, CDR2 SYDVKM. The CDR3 runs to 15 residues. The CDR3 coding sequence is TGTGCCAGCAGTTCCAGCGGGAGTTTAGTATACATTCAGTACTTC. Its protein is CASSSSGSLVYIQYF.

This clone was detected a few times. The chain links TRBV9 to TRBJ2-1; 7 nucleotides agree with TRBD2. J gave up 8 bases and V 3 bases, and 11 bases lay outside the gene matches. Germline V CDR1 and CDR2: SGDLS, YYNGEE. This CDR3 has 15 residues. This chain's CDR3 is CASSDVKGTTDEQFF. CDR3 sequence (DNA): TGTGCCAGCAGCGATGTTAAAGGGACTACAGATGAGCAGTTCTTC.

The chain uses TRBV11-2 and TRBJ2-7; D perhaps matches TRBD2 (6 bases). CDR1 SGHAT and CDR2 FQNNGV come from the germline V gene. The V and J ends lost 0 bases and 3 bases respectively, with 12 bases between them. The CDR3 contains 15 residues. The CDR3 reads CASSLDRGSLYEQYF. The CDR3 region has the DNA TGTGCCAGCAGCTTAGATCGGGGGTCCCTCTACGAGCAGTACTTC.

The J gene is TRBJ2-7, the V gene TRBV28; either TRBD1 or TRBD2 may supply D (5 bases each). CDR3 length: 16 residues. Trimming took 6 bases from V and 5 from J, leaving 23 bases between them. Germline CDR1 is MDHEN and CDR2 is SYDVKM. CDR3 loop: CASRLVAVVGQNEQYF. The CDR3 bases are TGTGCCAGCAGACTAGTCGCCGTGGTGGGGCAGAACGAGCAGTACTTC.

V gene TRBV30 combines with J gene TRBJ1-1, with D unresolved. The germline V gene encodes CDR1 GTSNPN and CDR2 SVGIG (reference sequence). CDR3 length equals 13 residues. Trimming left V 4 bases short and J 7 bases short, with 16 bases between. The CDR3 loop reads CAWTTYSRDEAFF. The CDR3 DNA reads as TGTGCCTGGACAACATACAGTCGGGATGAAGCTTTCTTT.

This sequence joins TRBV30 and TRBJ1-1; tentative D call: TRBD1 (6 bases). CDR3 size: 13 residues. Trimming stripped 4 bases from V and 3 bases from J, with 12 bases between. CDR1 is GTSNPN and CDR2 is SVGIG in the germline V gene (reference sequence). CDR3 nucleotide sequence: TGTGCCTGGAAGGTCAGGGGTGACACTGAAGCTTTCTTT. This translates into CAWKVRGDTEAFF.

Only a few counts were recorded for this clone. V gene TRBV2 combines with J gene TRBJ1-5; D gene ambiguous. Trimming stripped 2 bases from V and 1 base from J, with 9 bases between. Germline assignment: CDR1 SNHLY and CDR2 FYNNEI. The CDR3 covers 15 residues. This CDR3 reads CASSEWVGSNQPQHF. For the CDR3, the DNA is TGTGCCAGCAGTGAATGGGTCGGAAGCAATCAGCCCCAGCATTTT. The full variable domain, rest sourced from reference TRBV2 and TRBJ1-5, is EPEVTQTPSHQVTQMGQEVILRCVPISNHLYFYWYRQILGQKVEFLVSFYNNEISEKSEIFDDQFSVERPDGSNFTLKIRSTKLEDSAMYFCASSEWVGSNQPQHFGDGTRLSIL.

The chain has TRBV29-1 and TRBJ2-7, with D perhaps matching TRBD2 (7 bases). The CDR3 contains 15 residues. V was clipped by 4 bases and J by 2 bases, with 18 bases between them. Germline lookup yields CDR1 SQVTM and CDR2 ANQGSEA. The CDR3 DNA follows: TGCAGCGTTGTTGGGGGGGCAGGGAAGGCCTACGAGCAGTACTTC. It yields the protein CSVVGGAGKAYEQYF.

This chain uses TRBV25-1 with TRBJ2-1; 12 bases line up with TRBD2. CDR1 is MGHDK, CDR2 SYGVNS, per germline. J was trimmed by 5 bases and V by 5 bases; bases with no gene match: 1. This CDR3 region has 14 residues. Here the CDR3 reads CASSLAGGNNEQFF. As DNA, the CDR3 is TGTGCCAGCAGTCTAGCGGGGGGGAACAATGAGCAGTTCTTC.

This rearrangement joins TRBV7-9 to TRBJ1-2; 7 bases line up with TRBD1. Germline V gene sequence: CDR1 SEHNR, CDR2 FQNEAQ (reference sequence). With 1 base clipped from V and 2 bases from J, the junction kept 4 bases outside the gene matches. The CDR3 extends over 15 amino acids. The CDR3 sequence: CASSLEGQRNYGYTF. The CDR3 DNA reads TGTGCCAGCAGCTTAGAGGGACAGAGAAACTATGGCTACACCTTC. Filled out from reference TRBV7-9 and TRBJ1-2, the complete variable domain reads DTGVSQNPRHKITKRGQNVTFRCDPISEHNRLYWYRQTLGQGPEFLTYFQNEAQLEKSRLLSDRFSAERPKGSFSTLEIQRTEQGDSAMYLCASSLEGQRNYGYTFGSGTRLTVV.

CDR3 amino acids: CASRPVRNQPQHF. The CDR3 region has the DNA TGTGCCAGCAGACCGGTCCGAAATCAGCCCCAGCATTTT. V gene TRBV7-2 combines with J gene TRBJ1-5, with D uncertain. Germline-derived CDR1 and CDR2 are SGHTA and FQGNSA. V was shortened by 6 bases and J by 4 bases, with 10 bases between the two germline ends. CDR3 size: 13 residues.

V is TRBV27 and J is TRBJ1-4, with TRBD1 matching over 7 bases. The CDR3 spans 17 residues. Trimming removed 6 bases from V and 4 bases from J; junction bases left unmatched: 14. The V gene's germline CDR1 is MNHEY and CDR2 SMNVEV (reference sequence). The CDR3 is CASSLRDSGTVNEKLFF. CDR3 DNA sequence: TGTGCCAGCAGCTTAAGGGATTCCGGGACAGTTAATGAAAAACTGTTTTTT.

The gene calls are TRBV5-8 and TRBJ1-4; D might be TRBD1 (5 bases). The length of the CDR3 is 14 residues. The V gene lost 7 bases and the J gene lost 5 bases, with 15 bases spanning the gap. In germline, CDR1 is SGHTS, CDR2 YDEGEE. CDR3 DNA: TGTGCCAGCGCTACAGGCGACGGAAATGAAAAACTGTTTTTT. Protein: CASATGDGNEKLFF.

CDR3 nucleotide sequence: TGTGCCAGCAGCTCCGAACTTCTTCAAAGGGGTCAGCCCCAGCATTTT. As protein: CASSSELLQRGQPQHF. The chain carries TRBV28 and TRBJ1-5; a possible D gene is TRBD1 (5 bases). This CDR3 spans 16 amino acids. V was pared by 6 bases and J by 6 bases, with 21 bases between. Germline assignment: CDR1 MDHEN and CDR2 SYDVKM.